This is a list of T cell receptor beta chains from one sample in a study of blood T cell repertoires in COVID-19. Sequenced by immunoSEQ multiplex PCR; TCRdb stores in-frame clones only, minus some. The sample includes under 200,000 clones, roughly 86% of them seen just once. The sequenced sample consisted of peripheral blood. The receptors were sampled from a woman at least 80 years old in a cohort sampled during active or convalescent COVID-19. CDR3s include the opening cysteine and the closing phenylalanine or tryptophan. D genes are given only for firm matches. Not all rows give a size; the values are once, few, many and, for expanded clones, a class.

.,15,TRBD1,TRBJ1-2,TRBV5-1,CASSSHGTGHYGYTF,TGCGCCAGCAGCTCGCACGGGACAGGCCACTATGGCTACACCTTC
.,16,.,TRBJ1-3,TRBV10-3,CAISEFEVRGGNTIYF,TGTGCCATCAGTGAGTTCGAAGTTAGGGGTGGAAACACCATATATTTT
.,18,TRBD2,TRBJ2-1,TRBV6-2/TRBV6-3,CASSALGLAGGRSNEQFF,TGTGCCAGCAGTGCCCTGGGGCTAGCGGGCGGGCGGTCCAATGAGCAGTTCTTC
.,17,TRBD2,TRBJ2-1,TRBV4-1,CASSLRRWGLASNEQFF,TGCGCCAGCAGCCTTCGAAGGTGGGGACTAGCGTCCAATGAGCAGTTCTTC
.,17,TRBD1,TRBJ1-2,TRBV14,CASSQVLGTGGADGYTF,TGTGCCAGCAGCCAAGTTCTGGGCACAGGGGGCGCAGATGGCTACACCTTC
.,15,TRBD1,TRBJ1-4,TRBV11-3,CASSRRQGHIEKLFF,TGTGCCAGCAGCCGTAGACAGGGGCACATCGAAAAACTGTTTTTT
.,17,TRBD1,TRBJ1-5,TRBV28,CASSLSWTGHQDQPQHF,TGTGCCAGCAGTTTATCCTGGACAGGGCACCAGGATCAGCCCCAGCATTTT
.,15,.,TRBJ1-2,TRBV7-9,CASSPRTIDPYGYTF,TGTGCCAGCAGCCCAAGGACAATCGACCCGTATGGCTACACCTTC
.,15,TRBD1,TRBJ2-2,TRBV6-5,CASRQGAANTGELFF,TGTGCCAGCAGGCAGGGGGCTGCGAACACCGGGGAGCTGTTTTTT
.,15,TRBD1,TRBJ1-1,TRBV5-5,CASSLGTGDNTEAFF,TGTGCCAGCAGCTTGGGGACAGGTGACAACACTGAAGCTTTCTTT
.,12,.,TRBJ1-4,TRBV25-1,CASSGSREKLFF,TGTGCCAGCAGTGGGTCCCGGGAAAAACTGTTTTTT
.,13,.,TRBJ1-1,TRBV6-5,CASSNNRDTEAFF,TGTGCCAGCAGCAACAACCGGGACACTGAAGCTTTCTTT
.,14,TRBD2,TRBJ2-4,TRBV9,CASSALAGENIQYF,TGTGCCAGCAGCGCCTTAGCGGGGGAAAACATTCAGTACTTC
.,14,.,TRBJ2-1,TRBV5-1,CASNRDTPRDEQFF,TGCGCCAGCAACCGGGACACCCCCCGGGATGAGCAGTTCTTC
.,13,TRBD1,TRBJ1-1,TRBV7-2,CASSSQGDTEAFF,TGTGCCAGCAGCTCTCAGGGGGACACTGAAGCTTTCTTT
.,13,.,TRBJ1-2,TRBV14,CASSQESLRGYTF,TGTGCCAGCAGCCAAGAATCCCTTCGGGGCTACACCTTC
.,16,TRBD1,TRBJ1-1,TRBV19,CASSIRDSRMNTEAFF,TGTGCCAGTAGTATCCGGGACAGTCGCATGAACACTGAAGCTTTCTTT
.,16,TRBD1,TRBJ2-1,TRBV12-5,CASGLRGPGAYNEQFF,TGTGCTAGTGGTCTTAGGGGGCCAGGTGCCTACAATGAGCAGTTCTTC
.,14,.,TRBJ2-1,TRBV2,CASSVRIAGNEQFF,TGTGCCAGCAGTGTACGGATAGCCGGGAATGAGCAGTTCTTC
.,17,TRBD1,TRBJ1-3,TRBV9,CASSERGGSRSGNTIYF,TGTGCCAGCAGCGAAAGAGGGGGCAGCCGCTCTGGAAACACCATATATTTT
.,15,.,TRBJ2-7,TRBV5-4,CASSLQGIPFYEQYF,TGTGCCAGCAGCTTGCAGGGGATCCCGTTTTACGAGCAGTACTTC
.,15,.,TRBJ1-6,TRBV7-9,CASRPQGWANSPLHF,TGTGCCAGCAGGCCACAGGGATGGGCCAATTCACCCCTCCACTTT
.,15,.,TRBJ2-3,TRBV12-2,CASRQPGQSSDTQYF,TGTGCAAGTCGCCAGCCGGGACAGTCCTCAGATACGCAGTATTTT
.,16,.,TRBJ1-6,TRBV19,CASSIAGRSYNSPLHF,TGTGCCAGTAGTATCGCAGGGCGATCCTATAATTCACCCCTCCACTTT
.,13,.,TRBJ1-3,TRBV4-1,CASSQIHLNTIYF,TGCGCCAGCAGCCAGATTCACTTAAACACCATATATTTT
.,15,.,TRBJ1-1,TRBV28,CASRPSGMGNTEAFF,TGTGCCAGCAGACCCTCGGGGATGGGAAACACTGAAGCTTTCTTT
once,15,TRBD1,TRBJ2-3,TRBV19,CASSTGQGYTDTQYF,TGTGCCAGTAGTACGGGACAGGGATACACAGATACGCAGTATTTT
.,17,.,TRBJ1-4,TRBV7-8,CASGKYRPSGGREKLFF,TGTGCCAGCGGGAAATATAGGCCGTCCGGGGGAAGGGAAAAACTGTTTTTT
.,14,TRBD1,TRBJ1-5,TRBV6-5,CASRYGDSPLAQHF,TGTGCCAGCAGGTATGGGGACAGCCCCCTGGCCCAGCATTTT
.,16,TRBD1,TRBJ2-3,TRBV24-1,CATSDPGGVGTDTQYF,TGTGCCACCAGTGACCCAGGGGGAGTCGGCACAGATACGCAGTATTTT
.,15,TRBD1,TRBJ2-1,TRBV7-2,CASSFRDSSYNEQFF,TGTGCCAGCAGCTTCCGGGACAGCTCCTACAATGAGCAGTTCTTC
.,15,TRBD2,TRBJ2-3,TRBV11-2,CASSSGLAGSDTQYF,TGTGCCAGCAGCTCGGGACTAGCGGGTTCAGATACGCAGTATTTT
.,15,TRBD1,TRBJ1-3,TRBV18,CASSPARDSGNTIYF,TGTGCCAGCTCACCAGCGCGGGACAGCGGAAACACCATATATTTT
.,13,.,TRBJ1-2,TRBV27,CASSLQGHYGYTF,TGTGCCAGCAGTTTACAGGGTCACTATGGCTACACCTTC
.,14,.,TRBJ2-2,TRBV7-2,CASSRDTSLGELFF,TGTGCCAGCAGCCGGGACACGTCCCTCGGGGAGCTGTTTTTT
.,13,.,TRBJ1-2,TRBV13,CASPKTPNYGYTF,TGTGCCAGCCCTAAGACACCTAACTATGGCTACACCTTC
.,13,.,TRBJ1-1,TRBV12-3/TRBV12-4,CATTQRRNTEAFF,TGTGCCACCACGCAACGGAGAAACACTGAAGCTTTCTTT
.,18,TRBD1,TRBJ1-3,TRBV19,CASIPDRGLITSGNTIYF,TGTGCCAGTATCCCGGACAGGGGCCTTATAACCTCTGGAAACACCATATATTTT
.,17,TRBD1,TRBJ2-6,TRBV7-8,CASSPWDSSSGANVLTF,TGTGCCAGCAGCCCGTGGGACAGCTCCTCTGGGGCCAACGTCCTGACTTTC
.,16,.,TRBJ2-7,TRBV11-2,CASSRRQYTVSYEQYF,TGTGCCAGCAGTCGCCGACAGTATACTGTGTCCTACGAGCAGTACTTC
.,14,.,TRBJ1-1,TRBV5-1,CASSLDSMNTEAFF,TGCGCCAGCAGCTTGGACAGCATGAACACTGAAGCTTTCTTT
.,12,TRBD1,TRBJ2-5,TRBV30,CAWSGDSQTQYF,TGTGCCTGGAGTGGGGACAGCCAGACCCAGTACTTC
.,15,TRBD1,TRBJ1-1,TRBV5-4,CASLPGQGKYTEAFF,TGTGCCAGTTTGCCGGGACAGGGGAAATACACTGAAGCTTTCTTT
.,15,TRBD1,TRBJ1-4,TRBV4-1,CASSSPGQVQGKLFF,TGCGCCAGCAGCTCCCCGGGACAGGTCCAGGGAAAACTGTTTTTT
.,11,.,TRBJ2-1,TRBV29-1,CSAREGNEQFF,TGCAGCGCCCGGGAAGGAAATGAGCAGTTCTTC
.,15,TRBD1,TRBJ1-1,TRBV6-5,CASSYIGQGRAEAFF,TGTGCCAGCAGTTACATTGGACAGGGTCGGGCTGAAGCTTTCTTT
.,14,.,TRBJ1-2,TRBV3-1/TRBV3-2,CASSQDEGAYGYTF,TGTGCCAGCAGCCAAGATGAAGGGGCCTATGGCTACACCTTC
once,15,.,TRBJ1-5,TRBV11-2,CASSLWGGWDQPQHF,TGTGCCAGCAGCTTATGGGGGGGTTGGGATCAGCCCCAGCATTTT
.,13,.,TRBJ2-5,TRBV3-1/TRBV3-2,CASSQAWRETQYF,TGTGCCAGCAGCCAAGCATGGCGGGAGACCCAGTACTTC
.,14,TRBD1,TRBJ1-3,TRBV7-2,CASSPTGVGNTIYF,TGTGCCAGCAGCCCGACAGGGGTCGGAAACACCATATATTTT
.,15,.,TRBJ1-6,TRBV5-4,CASSGGGLEESPLHF,TGTGCCAGCAGCGGGGGAGGGCTGGAGGAATCACCCCTCCACTTT
.,15,.,TRBJ1-3,TRBV10-3,CAISLGGLAGNTIYF,TGTGCCATCAGTTTGGGAGGGCTCGCTGGAAACACCATATATTTT
.,14,.,TRBJ1-5,TRBV5-1,CASSSGTNGEPQHF,TGCGCCAGCAGCTCAGGGACAAACGGTGAGCCCCAGCATTTT